This passage covers 26 T cell receptor beta chains from one sample sequenced in a study of tumor-infiltrating lymphocytes in glioblastoma multiforme. TCR beta libraries were built from RNA through three nested multiplex PCR rounds using modified ARM-PCR. TCRdb re-called the multiplex PCR reads with MiXCR, one entry per CDR3 protein. This sample yields about 15,000 distinct CDR3 sequences, of which about 69% are seen a single time; roughly two fifths belongs to the top ten. The sample taken for sequencing was brain tumor tissue. The origin of the receptors is a male donor with glioblastoma.

The chain couples TRBV20-1 to TRBJ2-5; 11 bases are shared with TRBD2. The V gene end was trimmed by 4 bases and the J gene end by 2 bases; junction bases not matched to a gene: 15. Germline V gene sequence: CDR1 DFQATT, CDR2 SNEGSKA (reference sequence). The CDR3 has 18 amino acids. The CDR3 nucleotides read TGCAGTGCTACAACCCGAAGACTAGCGGGATGGGGACAAGAGACCCAGTACTTC. Residues: CSATTRRLAGWGQETQYF.

The chain combines TRBV4-1 with TRBJ2-1; TRBD1 agrees at 7 bases. The CDR3 is 16 residues long. Germline-derived CDR1 and CDR2 are MGHRA and YSYEKL. V was clipped by 0 bases and J by 2 bases; unmatched bases: 4. In DNA form, the CDR3 reads TGCGCCAGCAGCCAAGATAGGCAGGGGGCCTACAATGAGCAGTTCTTC. This sequence encodes CASSQDRQGAYNEQFF.

This clonotype was detected a few times. The chain couples TRBV11-1 to TRBJ1-2; D not certain. The CDR3 spans 13 residues. CDR1 is SGHAT, CDR2 FQDESV, per germline (reference sequence). V gave up 5 bases and J gave up 5 bases, with 12 bases separating them. The CDR3: CASSKTERYGYTF. CDR3 nucleotides: TGTGCCAGCAGCAAGACGGAGCGATATGGCTACACCTTC.

The rearrangement joins TRBV28 to TRBJ2-1; 10 positions match TRBD1. Germline V CDR1 and CDR2: MDHEN, SYDVKM. The CDR3 is made up of 14 amino acids. V lost 5 bases, J lost 9 bases, and 7 bases stayed unmatched. For the CDR3, the DNA is TGTGCCAGCAGTACGAGACAGGGGGCTCGTGAGCAGTTCTTC. Translating gives CASSTRQGAREQFF. Full variable domain (remainder filled in from reference TRBV28 and TRBJ2-1): DVKVTQSSRYLVKRTGEKVFLECVQDMDHENMFWYRQDPGLGLRLIYFSYDVKMKEKGDIPEGYSVSREKKERFSLILESASTNQTSMYLCASSTRQGAREQFFGPGTRLTVL.

The sample holds one count of this clonotype. Mismatch with germline at one junction end may stem from a read error. The gene calls are TRBV24-1 and TRBJ2-2; 7 bases align to TRBD2. Germline lookup yields CDR1 KGHDR and CDR2 SFDVKD. The length of the CDR3 is 15 residues. The CDR3 is CVTESREGPTRELFF. The CDR3 DNA reads as TGTGTCACCGAATCTAGGGAGGGACCCACCAGGGAGCTGTTTTTT.

This chain links TRBV12-3 or TRBV12-4 with TRBJ2-1, with D perhaps TRBD1 or TRBD2 (5 bases each). The CDR3 covers 12 residues. With 7 bases removed from V and 5 bases from J, the gap between germline ends came to 9 bases. Here the CDR3 DNA reads TGTGCCAGCACCCTGGGACACAATGAGCAGTTCTTC. Its protein product is CASTLGHNEQFF.

In regard to this clonotype: One end of the junction is discordant with germline, which a read error may explain. The gene calls are TRBV5-1 and TRBJ2-1; 7 bases fit TRBD2. The length of the CDR3 is 13 residues. CDR1 and CDR2 from the germline V gene are SGHRS and YFSETQ. The CDR3, as DNA: TGCACCAGCAGCTTGGCGGGGGTCCACGAGCAGTTCTTC. Its translation is CTSSLAGVHEQFF.

Comment on this clonotype: Sequence at one end of the junction differs from germline and may be a read error. The V gene is TRBV10-2, the J gene TRBJ2-7, with 9 bases aligning to TRBD1. CDR3 size: 14 residues. Germline CDR1 WSHSY, CDR2 SAAADI. CDR3 amino acids: CTSSPGTGLYEQYF. The CDR3 DNA reads TGCACCAGCAGCCCCGGGACAGGGCTATACGAGCAGTACTTC.

On this clonotype itself: A junction end diverges from the germline sequence, so it may reflect a read error. The V gene is TRBV11-2, the J gene TRBJ1-1; TRBD1 matches 8 bases. Germline CDR1 SGHAT, CDR2 FQNNGV. The CDR3 runs 12 residues. CDR3 sequence reads: CASDLVQGVAVF. The CDR3, as DNA: TGTGCCAGCGACTTAGTACAGGGGGTAGCTGTCTTT.

The rearrangement joins TRBV20-1 to TRBJ1-1; 10 nucleotides line up with TRBD1. CDR1 is DFQATT, CDR2 SNEGSKA, per germline (reference sequence). The CDR3 spans 13 residues. CDR3 sequence reads: CMVSTGGFIGAFF. Written as DNA, the CDR3 is TGCATGGTCTCGACAGGGGGCTTCATTGGAGCTTTCTTT.

V and J are TRBV25-1 and TRBJ1-1, with D perhaps matching TRBD1 (6 bases). Germline lookup yields CDR1 MGHDK and CDR2 SYGVNS. V lost 2 bases and J lost 1, with 11 bases in between. CDR3 length: 15 amino acids. The CDR3, as DNA: TGTGCCAGCAGTGAAGTGGACAGAGCGAACACTGAAGCTTTCTTT. Amino acid sequence: CASSEVDRANTEAFF. Full variable domain (missing parts from reference TRBV25-1 and TRBJ1-1): EADIYQTPRYLVIGTGKKITLECSQTMGHDKMYWYQQDPGMELHLIHYSYGVNSTEKGDLSSESTVSRIRTEHFPLTLESARPSHTSQYLCASSEVDRANTEAFFGQGTRLTVV.

In regard to this clonotype: It is likely a read error, because the conserved phenylalanine at the end of the CDR3 is missing. The chain couples TRBV10-3 to TRBJ2-1; the D is unclear. The CDR3 is 11 amino acids. The V gene's germline CDR1 is ENHRY and CDR2 SYGVKD. The CDR3 bases are TGTGTCATCAGTGCTGGCAATGAGCAGTTCCTC. The encoded protein is CVISAGNEQFL.

In this sample, this clonotype turned up many times. Being one base from a much bigger clone, this may be a read error. The chain links TRBV5-8 to TRBJ2-3, with 9 bases aligning to TRBD2. CDR1 and CDR2 (germline): SGHTS, YDEGEE. V shed 4 bases, J shed 1 base, and the junction held 7 bases outside the gene matches. The CDR3 extends over 16 amino acids. CDR3 loop: CASSLRVAGGTDTQYF. Here the CDR3 DNA reads TGTGCCAGCAGCCTCCGCGTAGCGGGGGGCACAGATACGCAGTATTTT.

The sample holds a few counts of this clonotype. The chain employs TRBV20-1 and TRBJ2-3; D is perhaps TRBD2 (5 bases). Germline values: CDR1 DFQATT, CDR2 SNEGSKA (reference sequence). The CDR3 sequence is 14 residues long. Trimming left V 5 bases short and J 3 bases short, with 15 bases between. The CDR3 DNA sequence: TGCAGTGCTGGGAGTGGGAGAGAGACAGATACGCAGTATTTT. Translated: CSAGSGRETDTQYF.

In the case of this clonotype: The junction departs from the called germline gene at one end, perhaps through a read error. CDR3 amino acids: CTSRRDRLTEELFF. CDR3 DNA sequence: TGTACCAGCAGGCGGGACAGACTCACCGAGGAGCTGTTTTTT. The chain carries TRBV6-1 and TRBJ2-2; D possibly corresponds to TRBD1 (7 bases). The CDR3 is 14 residues long. Germline V gives CDR1 MNHNS, CDR2 SASEGT.

Comments on this clonotype: A much larger clone lies a single base off, so this may be a read error. The chain couples TRBV6-2 or TRBV6-3 to TRBJ2-1; TRBD1 or TRBD2 may be the D gene (6 bases each). This CDR3 spans 13 amino acids. CDR1 and CDR2 (germline): MNHEY, SVGEGT. The DNA of the CDR3 is TGTGGCAGCAGGGGACTGGGAAAGGATGAGCAGTTCTTC. This codes for CGSRGLGKDEQFF.

A remark on this clonotype: Lacking the conserved final phenylalanine or tryptophan, this CDR3 likely reflects a read error. No DNA is shown, since the ends of the CDR3 on it are uncertain; the CDR3 is the one TCRdb lists. This chain connects TRBV12-3 or TRBV12-4 to TRBJ1-6; the table's D call, TRBD1, was not checked against the DNA. From its first to its last residue, the CDR3 has 13 amino acids. The CDR3 protein is CASSPFRRSPFLC.

This clonotype appeared a few times. The chain couples TRBV29-1 to TRBJ2-2, with D perhaps TRBD1 (6 bases). CDR3 size: 17 residues. Trimming left V 2 bases short and J 0 bases short, with 16 bases between. Per the germline V gene, CDR1 is SQVTM and CDR2 is ANQGSEA. The CDR3: CSVEWAGESANTGELFF. The CDR3 DNA sequence: TGCAGCGTTGAATGGGCAGGGGAATCGGCGAACACCGGGGAGCTGTTTTTT.

Regarding this clonotype: One junction end disagrees with the germline gene, perhaps due to a read error. This chain connects TRBV5-5 to TRBJ2-1; 9 nucleotides line up with TRBD2. The CDR3 contains 15 residues. CDR1 and CDR2 (germline): SGHKS, YYEKEE (reference sequence). The CDR3 region has the DNA TGTGCCACCAGCCGAGGGGCTAGCGGGAACAATGAGCAGTTCTTC. Translating it yields CATSRGASGNNEQFF. Drawing the rest from reference TRBV5-5 and TRBJ2-1, the complete variable domain is DAGVTQSPTHLIKTRGQQVTLRCSPISGHKSVSWYQQVLGQGPQFIFQYYEKEERGRGNFPDRFSARQFPNYSSELNVNALLLGDSALYLCATSRGASGNNEQFFGPGTRLTVL.

In regard to this clonotype: The conserved closing phenylalanine or tryptophan is absent in this CDR3, likely reflecting a read error. This chain links TRBV20-1 with TRBJ1-1; a weak D match, TRBD1 (5 bases). The CDR3 runs to 15 residues. The V end lost 4 bases, the J end lost 6 bases, and 21 bases lay between the germline ends. CDR1 and CDR2 (germline): DFQATT, SNEGSKA (reference sequence). The CDR3 region has the DNA TGCAGTGCTAAACATGGGGGGGGACTTGGGTCTGAAGCTTTCCTT. Its translation: CSAKHGGGLGSEAFL.

A few counts support this clonotype. The rearrangement joins TRBV6-6 to TRBJ2-1; tentatively, D is TRBD1 or TRBD2 (5 bases each). This CDR3 has 11 residues. Germline loops: CDR1 MNHNY, CDR2 SVGAGI (reference sequence). V was trimmed by 4 bases and J by 12 bases, leaving 10 bases between them. CDR3 in amino acids: CASSSGTRQFF. CDR3 in DNA: TGTGCCAGCAGTTCTGGGACGCGGCAGTTCTTC.

This clonotype came up a few times. No conserved phenylalanine or tryptophan is present at the end of the CDR3, so a read error is the likely explanation. The gene calls are TRBV12-3 or TRBV12-4 and TRBJ2-7, with D unclear. CDR3 length: 13 residues. Trimming cost V 6 bases and J 3 bases, with 12 bases left between them. In nucleotides, the CDR3 is TGTGCCAGCAGCTATGTACAGAGCTACGAGCAGTACCTC. This translates into CASSYVQSYEQYL.

The chain links TRBV11-3 to TRBJ2-7, with TRBD2 identical over 8 bases. From germline, CDR1 is SGHNT and CDR2 YENEEA. The CDR3 spans 14 residues. V was pared by 4 bases and J by 5 bases, with 7 bases of the junction left unmatched. As DNA, the CDR3 is TGTGCCAGCAGCTCGTTAGCGGGAAGGCACGAGCAGTACTTC. Translating it yields CASSSLAGRHEQYF.

Concerning this clonotype itself: The germline gene is not matched at one end of the junction; a read error may be the cause. V usage is TRBV20-1 and J usage is TRBJ2-7, with D perhaps matching TRBD1 (5 bases). This CDR3 region has 15 residues. Germline V lookup: CDR1 DFQATT, CDR2 SNEGSKA (reference sequence). The CDR3 here is CSADPDIDQSYEQYF. The CDR3 region has the DNA TGCAGTGCTGACCCGGACATCGACCAGTCCTACGAACAGTACTTC.

The chain is built from TRBV20-1 and TRBJ2-1; either TRBD1 or TRBD2 may supply D (6 bases each). The CDR3 runs to 14 residues. CDR1 and CDR2 from the germline V gene are DFQATT and SNEGSKA (reference sequence). V lost 3 bases, J lost 3 bases, and 12 bases lay in between. CDR3 loop: CSASGGGDYNEQFF. CDR3 nucleotides: TGCAGTGCTAGTGGGGGCGGGGACTACAATGAGCAGTTCTTC.

The chain employs TRBV12-3 or TRBV12-4 and TRBJ2-7, with D perhaps TRBD2 (6 bases). CDR3 size: 13 residues. Trimming cost V 5 bases and J 5 bases, with 13 bases left between them. DNA of the CDR3: TGTGCCAGCAGTCGACTAGAAGGAAACGAGCAGTACTTC. This gives the protein CASSRLEGNEQYF.